This T cell receptor (beta chain) was identified during a study of control samples from healthy donors and cancer patients. The germline V gene encodes CDR1 SGHDT and CDR2 YYEEEE. This CDR3 has 13 residues. Trimming removed 0 bases at V and 3 bases at J, with 6 bases between. Sequencing was performed with immunoSEQ multiplex PCR; in TCRdb, only in-frame clones are kept and a portion is missing. Found here are around 23,000 clones, around 85% of them singletons; the top ten hold 35% to 40%. The sequencing sample was made of PBMCs. This clonotype originated in a man in his 60s with head and neck cancer. This chain uses TRBV5-6 with TRBJ1-1; D is uncertain. The CDR3 region is CASSLALDTEAFF. CDR3 nucleotide sequence: TGTGCCAGCAGCTTGGCCTTAGACACTGAAGCTTTCTTT.